This T cell receptor beta chain was recorded in a study of cytomegalovirus exposure and HLA in healthy donors. This CDR3 has 13 amino acids. The germline V gene has CDR1 SGHRS and CDR2 YFSETQ. The V gene lost 4 bases and the J gene lost 11 bases, with 18 bases spanning the gap. PCR employed 60 Vbeta and 13 Jbeta primers. Some clones are missing from TCRdb's copy, which holds only in-frame ones; the method was immunoSEQ multiplex PCR. This table holds some 62,000 clones. Sequencing was carried out using PBMCs. The chain couples TRBV5-1 to TRBJ1-1; tentatively, D is TRBD1 (6 bases). The sequence came from a man aged 25-45 years in good health and CMV-seropositive. The CDR3 is CASSPQGSQGAFF. CDR3 nucleotides: TGCGCCAGCAGCCCTCAGGGAAGCCAGGGGGCTTTCTTT. The whole variable domain, remainder taken from reference TRBV5-1 and TRBJ1-1, is KAGVTQTPRYLIKTRGQQVTLSCSPISGHRSVSWYQQTPGQGLQFLFEYFSETQRNKGNFPGRFSGRQFSNSRSEMNVSTLELGDSALYLCASSPQGSQGAFFGQGTRLTVV.